One sample yielded the 8 T cell receptor beta chains listed below, sequenced in a study of TIL therapy for anti-PD-1-resistant metastatic lung cancer. The libraries were made with immunoSEQ v3. The repertoire was sequenced with immunoSEQ multiplex PCR; TCRdb's copy has only in-frame clones and lacks some. The sample contains just over 25,000 clones, 72% of which appear only once. This sample's time point: pre-treatment sample, taken before nivolumab and TIL therapy. Tumor tissue came from excised metastases, mostly pleural nodules or supraclavicular lymph nodes. Source: tumor tissue, taken at baseline. The receptors derive from a person aged 25-80 years with non-small cell lung cancer.

CDR3 bases: TGTGCCAGCAGCGTAGTAGACTACACAGATACGCAGTATTTT. Protein product: CASSVVDYTDTQYF. This sequence joins TRBV9 and TRBJ2-3, with TRBD2 as a possible D gene (5 bases). Looked up from germline, CDR1 is SGDLS and CDR2 is YYNGEE. V lost 0 bases and J 2 bases, leaving 7 bases between the germline ends. CDR3 length: 14 amino acids.

The V call is TRBV5-1, the J call TRBJ2-7; D call uncertain. The CDR3 spans 15 residues. Trimming left V 4 bases short and J 1 base short, with 15 bases between. CDR1 and CDR2 from the germline V gene are SGHRS and YFSETQ. The CDR3 here is CASSPGSEASYEQYF. In DNA form, the CDR3 reads TGCGCCAGCAGCCCTGGCTCAGAGGCGTCCTACGAGCAGTACTTC.

This rearrangement joins TRBV6-4 to TRBJ1-1; TRBD1 might be the D (5 bases). V dropped 6 bases and J dropped 0 bases, with 11 bases sitting between them. The CDR3 runs to 14 residues. Germline V lookup: CDR1 MRHNA, CDR2 SNTAGT. The CDR3: CASRERGMNTEAFF. The DNA for the CDR3 is TGTGCCAGCAGAGAAAGGGGAATGAACACTGAAGCTTTCTTT.

The chain has TRBV7-6 and TRBJ2-2; perhaps TRBD2 as D (5 bases). CDR1 SGHVS and CDR2 FNYEAQ come from the germline V gene. The CDR3 runs to 15 residues. The V end was cut by 2 bases, the J end by 6 bases, with 13 bases between. Here the CDR3 reads CASSLNLAKAGELFF. CDR3 nucleotides: TGTGCCAGCAGCTTAAATCTAGCAAAGGCCGGGGAGCTGTTTTTT.

The chain joins TRBV6-1 to TRBJ1-1, with 8 bases that match TRBD1. CDR1 is MNHNS and CDR2 is SASEGT in the germline V gene. Unmatched junction bases numbered 6, after V lost 6 bases and J lost 3 bases. This CDR3 region has 14 residues. The CDR3 sequence is CASRTQGAHTEAFF. CDR3 DNA sequence: TGTGCCAGCAGGACTCAGGGGGCCCACACTGAAGCTTTCTTT.

The chain recombines TRBV2 with TRBJ1-6, with 8 bases fitting TRBD1. From germline, CDR1 is SNHLY and CDR2 FYNNEI. This CDR3 is built from 15 residues. The junction had 5 bases not matched to a gene; V was cut back by 1 base and J by 9 bases. The CDR3 region has the DNA TGTGCCAGCAGTGAAGGGACAGGGAGGATTTCACCCCTCCACTTT. The encoded protein is CASSEGTGRISPLHF.

The chain employs TRBV28 and TRBJ2-5, with 9 bases matching TRBD2. V shed 2 bases, J shed 1 base, and the junction held 2 bases outside the gene matches. This CDR3 has 15 amino acids. CDR1 and CDR2 from the germline V gene are MDHEN and SYDVKM. CDR3 sequence: CASSLVRGGQETQYF. For the CDR3, the DNA is TGTGCCAGCAGTTTAGTGCGGGGGGGCCAAGAGACCCAGTACTTC. The full variable domain, with the rest looked up from reference TRBV28 and TRBJ2-5, is DVKVTQSSRYLVKRTGEKVFLECVQDMDHENMFWYRQDPGLGLRLIYFSYDVKMKEKGDIPEGYSVSREKKERFSLILESASTNQTSMYLCASSLVRGGQETQYFGPGTRLLVL.

The chain recombines TRBV6-5 with TRBJ1-3; TRBD1 is a possible D gene (5 bases). The germline V and J ends were trimmed by 2 bases and 0 bases, with 11 bases remaining between them. The germline V gene encodes CDR1 MNHEY and CDR2 SVGAGI. The CDR3 totals 16 residues. The CDR3 DNA sequence: TGTGCCAGCAGTTACCGGAGGGGCCCCTCTGGAAACACCATATATTTT. Its translation: CASSYRRGPSGNTIYF.